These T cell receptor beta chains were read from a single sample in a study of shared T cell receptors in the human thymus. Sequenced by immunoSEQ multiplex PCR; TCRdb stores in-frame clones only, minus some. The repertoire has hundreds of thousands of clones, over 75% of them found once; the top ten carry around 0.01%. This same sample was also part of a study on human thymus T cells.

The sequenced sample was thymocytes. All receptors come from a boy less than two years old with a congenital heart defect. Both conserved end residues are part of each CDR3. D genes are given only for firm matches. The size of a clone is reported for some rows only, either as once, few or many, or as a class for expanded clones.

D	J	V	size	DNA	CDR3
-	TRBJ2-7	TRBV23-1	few	TGCGCCAGCAGTCAATCGCGGAAGTACTTC	CASSQSRKYF
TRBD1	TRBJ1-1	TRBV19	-	TGTGCCAGTAGTACGGGACAGGGAGTCACTGAAGCTTTCTTT	CASSTGQGVTEAFF
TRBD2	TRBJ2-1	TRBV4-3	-	TGCGCCAGCAGCCAGCTTAGCGGGCACTCCTCCTACAATGAGCAGTTCTTC	CASSQLSGHSSYNEQFF
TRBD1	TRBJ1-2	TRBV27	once	TGTGCCAGCTCCCCCTCCGGGACAGGGGCTCGTGGTTACACCTTC	CASSPSGTGARGYTF
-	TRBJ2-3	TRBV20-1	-	TGCAGTGCTACCCGGGACTTTGAACAGTATTTT	CSATRDFEQYF
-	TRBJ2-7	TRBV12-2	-	TGTGCAGCGGGACAGGAGGCGTACTTC	CAAGQEAYF
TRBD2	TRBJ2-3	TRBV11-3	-	TGTGCCAGCAGCCTGCGGATAGCGGGAGTTCCATTCGATACGCAGTATTTT	CASSLRIAGVPFDTQYF
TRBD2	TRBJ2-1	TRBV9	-	TGTGCCAGCAGCGTAGAGGCTAGCGGGAGTCAGAGCTCCTACAATGAGCAGTTCTTC	CASSVEASGSQSSYNEQFF
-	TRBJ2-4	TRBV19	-	TGTGCCAGTAGTATCCCATCTTCGGGGGCCAAAAACATTCAGTACTTC	CASSIPSSGAKNIQYF
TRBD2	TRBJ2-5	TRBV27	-	TGTGCCAGCAGTTTATCGACTAGCGTAGAGACCCAGTACTTC	CASSLSTSVETQYF
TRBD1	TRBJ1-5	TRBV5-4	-	TGTGCCAGCAGCTTGGGGGCAGGGGGTCAGCCCCAGCATTTT	CASSLGAGGQPQHF
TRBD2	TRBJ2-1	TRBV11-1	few	TGTGCCAGCAGCTTAGAGGGGACTACTCAGTTCTTC	CASSLEGTTQFF
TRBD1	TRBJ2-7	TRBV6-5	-	TGTGCCAGCAGGGACAGGGATGTGGGATCCGAGCAGTACTTC	CASRDRDVGSEQYF
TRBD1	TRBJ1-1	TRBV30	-	TGTGGACAGGGGCCGGGGACTGAAGCTTTCTTT	CGQGPGTEAFF
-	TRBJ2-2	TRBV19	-	TGTGCCAGTAGGCCCAGCCCGGACAGCACCGGGGAGCTGTTTTTT	CASRPSPDSTGELFF
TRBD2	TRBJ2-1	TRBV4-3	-	TGCGCCAGCAGCCAAGCTAGCGGGGGAGGGGGATCCTACAATGAGCAGTTCTTC	CASSQASGGGGSYNEQFF
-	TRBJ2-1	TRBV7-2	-	TGTGCCAGCAGCTTAGGGCTAGACGAGCAGTTCTTC	CASSLGLDEQFF
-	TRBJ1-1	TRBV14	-	TGTGCCAGCAGCCAAGATGGTGGCCGGAACACTGAAGCTTTCTTT	CASSQDGGRNTEAFF
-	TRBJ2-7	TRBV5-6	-	TGTGCCAGCAGCTTGAGTGGGGGCAAGGGCTCCTACGAGCAGTACTTC	CASSLSGGKGSYEQYF
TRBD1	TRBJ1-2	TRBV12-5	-	TGTGCTAGTGGTTTGGTTACCTCCGGGACAGGGTCCTGGGGCTACACCTTC	CASGLVTSGTGSWGYTF
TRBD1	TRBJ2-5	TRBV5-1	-	TGCGCCAGCAGTTTAGCTGAACAGGGGCCTCAAGAGACCCAGTACTTC	CASSLAEQGPQETQYF
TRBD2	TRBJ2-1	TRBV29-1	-	TGCAGCGTCATAGCGGGAGCCACCTACAATGAGCAGTTCTTC	CSVIAGATYNEQFF
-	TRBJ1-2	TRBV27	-	TGTGCCAGCAGTTTAGACAGGAAAGCTAACTATGGCTACACCTTC	CASSLDRKANYGYTF
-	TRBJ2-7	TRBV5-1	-	TGCGCCAGCCAGGACAGCCACTCCTACGAGCAGTACTTC	CASQDSHSYEQYF
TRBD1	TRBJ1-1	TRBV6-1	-	TGTGCCAGCAGAGAAGAGGACAGGGTGGACACTGAAGCTTTCTTT	CASREEDRVDTEAFF
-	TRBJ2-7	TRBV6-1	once	TGTGCCAGCAGTGAAAAACTCAGGGTCCCTATGGACGAGCAGTACTTC	CASSEKLRVPMDEQYF
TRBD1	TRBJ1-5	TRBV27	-	TGTGCCAGCAGTCCTTCCCAGACAGGGCCCCTCTATAGCAATCAGCCCCAGCATTTT	CASSPSQTGPLYSNQPQHF
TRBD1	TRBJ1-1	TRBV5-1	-	TGCGCCAGCAGCTTTACAGGGGAGACTGAAGCTTTCTTT	CASSFTGETEAFF
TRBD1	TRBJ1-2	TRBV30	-	TGTGCCTGGAGGCCAGGGGGATCCTATGGCTACACCTTC	CAWRPGGSYGYTF
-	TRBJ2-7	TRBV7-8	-	TGTGCCAGCAGCTTAGGACGCGGGATTCCCTACGAGCAGTACTTC	CASSLGRGIPYEQYF
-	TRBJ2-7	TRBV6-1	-	TGTGCCAGCAGTGAAAAAGAGATAGAGCAGTACTTC	CASSEKEIEQYF
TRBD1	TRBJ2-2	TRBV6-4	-	TGTGCCAGCAGTGACTCGGGACAGGGGGACACCGGGGAGCTGTTTTTT	CASSDSGQGDTGELFF
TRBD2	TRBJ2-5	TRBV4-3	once	TGCGCCAGCAGCCAAGAGTTCAGCGGGGCGGAAGAGACCCAGTACTTC	CASSQEFSGAEETQYF
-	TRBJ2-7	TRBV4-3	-	TGCGCCAGCAGCCAAGATAACGCGGACTACGAGCAGTACTTC	CASSQDNADYEQYF
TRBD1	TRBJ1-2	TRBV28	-	TGTGCCAGCAGTTTGCGACGGACAGGGGGCTTCTATGGCTACACCTTC	CASSLRRTGGFYGYTF
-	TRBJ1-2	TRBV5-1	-	TGCGCCAGCAGCTTGGAGTCGCGGGTTGGCTATGGCTACACCTTC	CASSLESRVGYGYTF
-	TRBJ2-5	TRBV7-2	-	TGTGCCAGCAGCTTGGGGGGGGCGGAGGGGCAAGGGCAAGAGACCCAGTACTTC	CASSLGGAEGQGQETQYF
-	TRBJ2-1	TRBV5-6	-	TGTGCCAGCAGCCCAGAGGCAGGGTTCAATGAGCAGTTCTTC	CASSPEAGFNEQFF
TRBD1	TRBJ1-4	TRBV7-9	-	TGTGCCAGCAGCTTAGGGACAGGGGAAAAACTGTTTTTT	CASSLGTGEKLFF
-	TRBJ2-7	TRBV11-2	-	TGTGCCAGCAGCGCTACCCAGGGTTACGAGCAGTACTTC	CASSATQGYEQYF
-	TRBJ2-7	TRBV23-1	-	TGCGCCAGCAGTCAAAAACGGGAGCAGTACTTC	CASSQKREQYF
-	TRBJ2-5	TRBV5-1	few	TGCGCCAGCAGCTTGCTCGGCGGAGGAGAGACCCAGTACTTC	CASSLLGGGETQYF
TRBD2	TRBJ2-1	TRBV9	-	TGTGCCAGCAGCGTAGTTGGGGCTAGCGGGCAGGGAAGGGAGTTCTTC	CASSVVGASGQGREFF
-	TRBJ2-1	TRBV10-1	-	TGCGCCAGCAGTGAGTCCCGGAGACGGAATGAGCAGTTCTTC	CASSESRRRNEQFF
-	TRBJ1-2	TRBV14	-	TGTGCCAGCAGCCACAGGGTAGCTAACTATGGCTACACCTTC	CASSHRVANYGYTF
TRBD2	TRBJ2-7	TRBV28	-	TGTGCCAGCAAATCACTAGCGGGAAGCGAGCAGTACTTC	CASKSLAGSEQYF
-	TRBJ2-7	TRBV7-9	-	TGTGCCAGCAGCCCCGGCCCCAGGGCCTACGAGCAGTACTTC	CASSPGPRAYEQYF
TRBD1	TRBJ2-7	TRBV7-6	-	TGTGCCAGCAGCTCAGATATTACCGGGACAGGGGGAGGTGAGCAGTACTTC	CASSSDITGTGGGEQYF
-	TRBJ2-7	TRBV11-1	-	TGTGCCAGCAGCTCCTGGTCCTCAGGGTACGAGCAGTACTTC	CASSSWSSGYEQYF
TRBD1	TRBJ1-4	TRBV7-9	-	TGTGCCAGCAGCTTCGGACAGGGGACGGAAAAACTGTTTTTT	CASSFGQGTEKLFF
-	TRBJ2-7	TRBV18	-	TGTGCCAGCTCACGAACAATCGACGAGCAGTACTTC	CASSRTIDEQYF